One T cell receptor (beta chain) is described in this entry. This sample was included in a study of patients and donors after allogeneic stem cell transplantation. TCRdb fed the RT-PCR reads into MiXCR, producing one record per CDR3 protein. The sample lists about 160,000 distinct CDR3 sequences, about 40% occurring once. Germline V gene sequence: CDR1 SGHVS, CDR2 FQNEAQ. The CDR3 extends over 16 amino acids. Trimming cost V 5 bases and J 2 bases, with 16 bases left between them. The chain uses TRBV7-8 and TRBJ1-5, with D unresolved. This TCR derives from a human donor who was either an allogeneic HSCT recipient or a stem cell or donor lymphocyte infusion donor (not recorded which). It is not recorded whose cells these are; they may come from a transplant donor. Sequencing was done on a sample of blood, either unsorted or a sorted T cell fraction (not recorded which). The CDR3 protein is CASSHDGSRRNQPQHF. The CDR3 DNA sequence: TGTGCCAGCAGCCACGATGGGTCTCGGCGCAATCAGCCCCAGCATTTT. Looking up the rest from reference TRBV7-8 and TRBJ1-5 gives the full variable domain: GAGVSQSPRYKVAKRGQDVALRCDPISGHVSLFWYQQALGQGPEFLTYFQNEAQLDKSGLPSDRFFAERPEGSVSTLKIQRTQQEDSAVYLCASSHDGSRRNQPQHFGDGTRLSIL.